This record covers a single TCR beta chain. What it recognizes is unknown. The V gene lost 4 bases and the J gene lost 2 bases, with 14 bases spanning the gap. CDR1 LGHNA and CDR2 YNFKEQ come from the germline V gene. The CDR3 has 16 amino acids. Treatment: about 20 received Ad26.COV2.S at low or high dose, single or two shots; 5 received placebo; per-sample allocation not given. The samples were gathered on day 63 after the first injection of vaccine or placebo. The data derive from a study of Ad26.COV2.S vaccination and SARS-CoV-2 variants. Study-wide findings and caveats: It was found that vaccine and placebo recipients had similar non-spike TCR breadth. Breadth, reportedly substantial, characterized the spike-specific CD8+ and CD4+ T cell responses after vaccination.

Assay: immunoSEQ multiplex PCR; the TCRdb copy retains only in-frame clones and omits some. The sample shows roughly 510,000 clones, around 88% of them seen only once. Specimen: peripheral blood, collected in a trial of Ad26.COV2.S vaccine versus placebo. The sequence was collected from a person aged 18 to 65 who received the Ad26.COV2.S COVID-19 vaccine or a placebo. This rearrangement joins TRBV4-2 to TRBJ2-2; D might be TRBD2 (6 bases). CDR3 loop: CASSPWRESNTGELFF. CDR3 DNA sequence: TGTGCCAGCAGCCCTTGGCGGGAAAGCAACACCGGGGAGCTGTTTTTT.